The source of this T cell receptor (beta chain) is a study of cytomegalovirus exposure and HLA in healthy donors. Overall study context: Genotyping showed around 80% of about 370 donors falling in the Caucasian-associated ancestry cluster. Findings and caveats of the study: Cytomegalovirus association was assigned to more than 150 TCR beta chains.

The PCR used 60 Vbeta and 13 Jbeta primers. As handled by the study authors: Counted up in a later analysis, unique TCR beta chains came to some 82 million, with 9.5 million to 13 million shared. The protocol was immunoSEQ multiplex PCR, while the TCRdb copy is restricted to in-frame clones and leaves out a portion. V and J calls and clone size are copied from that table; D and trimming were computed from the DNA. The profile shows 80,000 to 130,000 clones, roughly 75% of them singletons. CDR1 and CDR2 from the germline V gene are SGHNT and YENEEA. The ends lost 3 bases at V and 1 base at J; junction bases unmatched: 3. This CDR3 has 15 residues. Of note for this clone: The antigen is undetermined.

The chain recombines TRBV11-3 with TRBJ2-5; 9 positions agree with TRBD2. The sequenced sample consisted of PBMCs. The clonotype originates from a male donor in good health and CMV-seropositive. The CDR3: CASSLAGGPQETQYF. CDR3 coding DNA: TGTGCCAGCAGCTTGGCGGGGGGGCCCCAAGAGACCCAGTACTTC.